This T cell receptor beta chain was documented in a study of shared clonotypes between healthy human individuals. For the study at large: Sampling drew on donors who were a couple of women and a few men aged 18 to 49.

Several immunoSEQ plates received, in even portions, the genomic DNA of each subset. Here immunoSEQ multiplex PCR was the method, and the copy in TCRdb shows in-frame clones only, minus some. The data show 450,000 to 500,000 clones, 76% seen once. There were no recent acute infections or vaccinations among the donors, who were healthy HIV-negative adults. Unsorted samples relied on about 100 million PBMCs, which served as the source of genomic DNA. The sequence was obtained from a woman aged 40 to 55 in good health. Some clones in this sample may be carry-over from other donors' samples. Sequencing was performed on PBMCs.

CDR3 sequence reads: CASSTRQTWNYGYTF. The CDR3 DNA is TGTGCCAGCAGTACCCGACAGACCTGGAACTATGGCTACACCTTC. The V call is TRBV6-1, the J call TRBJ1-2; possibly TRBD1 for D (5 bases). V was trimmed by 5 bases and J by 2 bases, leaving 15 bases between them. Looked up from germline, CDR1 is MNHNS and CDR2 is SASEGT. The CDR3 spans 15 residues.